This is a list of T cell receptor beta chains from one sample in a study of Ad26.COV2.S vaccination and SARS-CoV-2 variants. TCRdb keeps only in-frame clones here, not all; method: immunoSEQ multiplex PCR. Of about 680,000 clones detected, around 92% appear once; the ten largest clones hold approximately 1.5%. The specimen comprised peripheral blood, sampled in a trial of Ad26.COV2.S vaccine versus placebo. These receptors all stem from a person aged 18-65 years who received the Ad26.COV2.S COVID-19 vaccine or a placebo. The CDR3 runs from the conserved cysteine through the conserved F or W. D genes are given only for firm matches. Some rows mark clone size as missing; the rest say once, few, many or name a class of expanded clone.

d_call | clone_size | j_call | v_call | cdr3_aa | cdr3_nt
- | - | TRBJ2-7 | TRBV29-1 | CSVGGAGEVLEAAFYEQYF | TGCAGCGTTGGGGGGGCAGGGGAAGTCTTGGAAGCGGCCTTTTACGAGCAGTACTTC
- | - | TRBJ2-1 | TRBV11-2 | CASSSPWGSYNEQFF | TGTGCCAGCAGCTCACCATGGGGCTCCTACAATGAGCAGTTCTTC
- | few | TRBJ1-5 | TRBV6-4 | CASSDRPGNQPQHF | TGTGCCAGCAGTGATAGGCCAGGTAATCAGCCCCAGCATTTT
TRBD1 | - | TRBJ2-4 | TRBV27 | CASREYGTGAKNIQYF | TGTGCCAGCAGGGAATATGGGACAGGGGCCAAAAACATTCAGTACTTC
- | - | TRBJ2-4 | TRBV6-2/TRBV6-3 | CASSFDGLKNIQYF | TGTGCCAGCAGTTTCGACGGCCTCAAAAACATTCAGTACTTC
TRBD1 | - | TRBJ2-7 | TRBV29-1 | CSVARTGNYEQYF | TGCAGCGTTGCGCGGACAGGGAACTACGAGCAGTACTTC
- | - | TRBJ1-1 | TRBV6-4 | CASSDLKGSKTEAFF | TGTGCCAGCAGTGATTTGAAAGGGTCTAAAACTGAAGCTTTCTTT
- | few | TRBJ2-7 | TRBV11-2 | CASSLWSGSYEQYF | TGTGCCAGCAGCTTATGGTCTGGGTCCTACGAGCAGTACTTC
- | - | TRBJ2-5 | TRBV11-2 | CASSLSAGPQETQYF | TGTGCCAGCAGCTTAAGCGCAGGGCCTCAAGAGACCCAGTACTTC
TRBD2 | - | TRBJ2-7 | TRBV5-5 | CASSLESAGGYEQYF | TGTGCCAGCAGCTTGGAATCGGCGGGAGGATACGAGCAGTACTTC
TRBD2 | - | TRBJ2-7 | TRBV15 | CATSRDPTSGSSEQYF | TGTGCCACCAGCAGAGATCCAACTAGCGGATCGAGTGAGCAGTACTTC
TRBD2 | - | TRBJ2-1 | TRBV27 | CASTHGLAGGEQFF | TGTGCCAGCACCCATGGACTAGCGGGAGGTGAGCAGTTCTTC
- | - | TRBJ1-4 | TRBV5-1 | CALARGEKLFF | TGCGCCCTAGCTAGGGGGGAAAAACTGTTTTTT
- | - | TRBJ1-2 | TRBV4-1 | CASSQREGGDGYTF | TGCGCCAGCAGCCAAAGGGAGGGAGGGGACGGCTACACCTTC
- | - | TRBJ1-2 | TRBV6-1 | CASSEAWRGTGGYTF | TGTGCCAGCAGTGAAGCCTGGCGGGGTACAGGGGGCTACACCTTC
- | - | TRBJ1-2 | TRBV5-1 | CASSPRTDGYTF | TGCGCCAGCAGCCCAAGGACAGATGGCTACACCTTC
- | - | TRBJ1-2 | TRBV5-1 | CASSSSPGVYGYTF | TGCGCCAGCAGCTCTAGTCCAGGCGTCTATGGCTACACCTTC
TRBD2 | - | TRBJ2-5 | TRBV7-2 | CASSLWGLAGGGQYF | TGTGCCAGCAGCTTATGGGGACTAGCGGGGGGTGGCCAGTACTTC
- | - | TRBJ2-7 | TRBV10-3 | CAISDPGVPQGEQYF | TGTGCCATCAGTGACCCGGGGGTCCCTCAGGGCGAGCAGTACTTC
- | - | TRBJ2-1 | TRBV7-9 | CASSLGRNEQFF | TGTGCCAGCAGCTTAGGACGAAATGAGCAGTTCTTC
- | - | TRBJ2-1 | TRBV24-1 | CATSDPGRATYNEQFF | TGTGCCACCAGTGACCCCGGGAGAGCCACCTACAATGAGCAGTTCTTC
- | once | TRBJ2-2 | TRBV7-2 | CASSYTRGELFF | TGTGCCAGCAGCTATACTCGGGGAGAGCTGTTTTTT
TRBD1 | - | TRBJ2-1 | TRBV29-1 | CSVVRQGDNEQFF | TGCAGCGTTGTTCGACAGGGGGACAATGAGCAGTTCTTC
- | once | TRBJ2-5 | TRBV7-2 | CASSLGTSGETQYF | TGTGCCAGCAGCTTAGGGACCTCTGGGGAGACCCAGTACTTC
TRBD2 | few | TRBJ2-5 | TRBV10-3 | CAISDPAGAQETQYF | TGTGCCATCAGTGATCCAGCGGGAGCCCAAGAGACCCAGTACTTC
TRBD1 | few | TRBJ1-2 | TRBV7-8 | CASSQPPSNRGGYGYTF | TGTGCCAGCAGCCAACCCCCGAGTAACAGGGGAGGCTATGGCTACACCTTC
- | - | TRBJ2-7 | TRBV7-9 | CASSFTGYGTYEQYF | TGTGCCAGCAGTTTTACAGGTTACGGAACCTACGAGCAGTACTTC
TRBD1 | - | TRBJ1-3 | TRBV18 | CASSPWTGGSSGNTIYF | TGTGCCAGCTCACCTTGGACAGGGGGGTCCTCTGGAAACACCATATATTTT
- | - | TRBJ1-1 | TRBV11-2 | CASSLKGPGAFF | TGTGCCAGCAGCTTAAAAGGGCCCGGGGCTTTCTTT
TRBD1 | once | TRBJ1-1 | TRBV7-9 | CASSLATTGGANTEAFF | TGTGCCAGCAGCTTAGCTACCACAGGGGGCGCGAACACTGAAGCTTTCTTT
- | - | TRBJ2-1 | TRBV4-1 | CASSQASRGRNEQFF | TGCGCCAGCAGCCAAGCGTCCCGGGGCCGCAATGAGCAGTTCTTC
TRBD1 | - | TRBJ2-7 | TRBV15 | CATSRVETGSYEQYF | TGTGCCACCAGCAGAGTCGAGACAGGGTCCTACGAGCAGTACTTC
- | - | TRBJ2-3 | TRBV13 | CASSPVSSTDTQYF | TGTGCCAGCAGCCCAGTCTCTAGCACAGATACGCAGTATTTT
- | - | TRBJ1-1 | TRBV5-8 | CASSLVGGHTEAFF | TGTGCCAGCAGCTTGGTTGGGGGACATACTGAAGCTTTCTTT
- | - | TRBJ2-2 | TRBV4-1 | CASSPSGTPNTGELFF | TGCGCCAGCAGCCCCTCAGGGACTCCGAACACCGGGGAGCTGTTTTTT
- | - | TRBJ1-5 | TRBV27 | CASSSRGRVSNQPQHF | TGTGCCAGCAGTTCCCGAGGAAGAGTGAGCAATCAGCCCCAGCATTTT
TRBD2 | - | TRBJ2-3 | TRBV10-1 | CASGPGGAGEGTDTQYF | TGCGCCAGTGGGCCCGGCGGGGCGGGAGAAGGCACAGATACGCAGTATTTT
- | - | TRBJ2-1 | TRBV15 | CATSRGKGYNEQFF | TGTGCCACCAGCAGAGGGAAGGGCTACAATGAGCAGTTCTTC
TRBD2 | - | TRBJ2-3 | TRBV14 | CASSQVAGASTDTQYF | TGTGCCAGCAGCCAAGTAGCGGGGGCTAGCACAGATACGCAGTATTTT
- | - | TRBJ2-2 | TRBV10-3 | CAIKVPGTGELFF | TGTGCCATCAAAGTCCCCGGGACCGGGGAGCTGTTTTTT
- | - | TRBJ1-5 | TRBV5-5 | CASSLGGNNQPQHF | TGTGCCAGCAGCTTGGGCGGAAACAATCAGCCCCAGCATTTT
TRBD2 | - | TRBJ2-3 | TRBV7-9 | CASSFLAVKDTQYF | TGTGCCAGCAGCTTCCTAGCGGTGAAGGATACGCAGTATTTT